The 27 T cell receptor beta chains reported below all come from one sample, sequenced in a study of blood T cell repertoires in COVID-19. The method was immunoSEQ multiplex PCR; TCRdb's version includes in-frame clones alone and lacks a portion of them. The table includes hundreds of thousands of clones, roughly 88% detected once. Material for sequencing was peripheral blood. The receptors originated from a man between 18 and 29 years old with active or convalescent COVID-19.

The J gene is TRBJ1-6, the V gene TRBV4-1, with TRBD1 matching over 9 bases. Germline-derived CDR1 and CDR2 are MGHRA and YSYEKL. This CDR3 has 18 amino acids. The V segment lost 2 bases and the J segment 1 base; nucleotides outside the gene matches: 6. CDR3 protein: CASSQHSGQGSYNSPLHF. Written as DNA, the CDR3 is TGCGCCAGCAGCCAACACAGCGGACAGGGGTCCTATAATTCACCCCTCCACTTT.

In its sample, this clone was seen once. The rearrangement uses TRBV6-5 and TRBJ1-6, with D perhaps matching TRBD1 (5 bases). Trimming left V 6 bases short and J 9 bases short, with 15 bases between. From germline, CDR1 is MNHEY and CDR2 SVGAGI. The CDR3 consists of 14 residues. As DNA, the CDR3 is TGTGCCAGCAGAGTTCAGGGAAAAGGTTCACCCCTCCACTTT. It codes for CASRVQGKGSPLHF.

The V and J genes are TRBV6-5 and TRBJ1-2; D possibly corresponds to TRBD1 (6 bases). This CDR3 region has 15 residues. Germline-derived CDR1 and CDR2 are MNHEY and SVGAGI. V lost 7 bases and J lost 2, with 17 bases in between. The CDR3 loop is CASTIGGSGNYGYTF. The DNA for the CDR3 is TGTGCCAGCACCATAGGGGGTTCAGGGAACTATGGCTACACCTTC.

CDR3 coding DNA: TGTGCCAGTAGAGACAGCCCCTATGGCTACACCTTC. This translates into CASRDSPYGYTF. This chain joins TRBV19 and TRBJ1-2, with D perhaps TRBD1 (5 bases). V lost 6 bases and J lost 4, with 9 bases in between. The CDR3 contains 12 residues. The germline CDR1 and CDR2 sequences are LNHDA and SQIVND (reference sequence).

V and J are TRBV10-3 and TRBJ1-1, with TRBD1 as a possible D gene (5 bases). The CDR3 is 13 amino acids. Trimming left V 2 bases short and J 3 bases short, with 7 bases between. CDR1 ENHRY and CDR2 SYGVKD come from the germline V gene. CDR3 residues: CAISEGAHTEAFF. The CDR3 nucleotides are TGTGCCATCAGTGAGGGGGCGCACACTGAAGCTTTCTTT.

The chain is built from TRBV14 and TRBJ2-7; TRBD2 aligns across 8 bases. With V trimmed by 4 bases and J by 0 bases, 5 bases remained unmatched. Germline CDR1 SGHDN, CDR2 FVKESK. The length of the CDR3 is 15 residues. This CDR3 is CASSPLAASSYEQYF. DNA for the CDR3: TGTGCCAGCAGCCCACTAGCGGCTAGCTCCTACGAGCAGTACTTC.

This chain connects TRBV5-6 to TRBJ2-3; D is perhaps TRBD1 (5 bases). The CDR3 loop spans 16 amino acids. Germline-derived CDR1 and CDR2 are SGHDT and YYEEEE. V shed 0 bases and J shed 4 bases, with 15 bases lying between them. CDR3 protein: CASSLAQGQRADTQYF. The CDR3 DNA is TGTGCCAGCAGCTTGGCCCAGGGCCAGCGTGCAGATACGCAGTATTTT.

The table lists this clone with a count of one. The chain joins TRBV25-1 to TRBJ2-7; D is uncertain. Germline V gene data show CDR1 as MGHDK and CDR2 as SYGVNS. The CDR3 has 14 amino acids. The V end lost 1 base, the J end lost 3 bases, and 10 bases lay between the germline ends. This CDR3 reads CASSELADLYEQYF. The CDR3 region has the DNA TGTGCCAGCAGTGAATTGGCGGATCTCTACGAGCAGTACTTC.

The genes are TRBV11-1 and TRBJ1-1, with TRBD1 as a possible D gene (5 bases). There are 14 residues in the CDR3. Trimming removed 0 bases at V and 7 bases at J, with 12 bases between. Looked up from germline, CDR1 is SGHAT and CDR2 is FQDESV (reference sequence). Written as DNA, the CDR3 is TGTGCCAGCAGCTTAGCTACGATGGGGGGTGAAGCTTTCTTT. Amino acids: CASSLATMGGEAFF.

The chain is built from TRBV2 and TRBJ1-4; 9 positions agree with TRBD1. V shed 2 bases, J shed 4 bases, and the junction held 8 bases outside the gene matches. This CDR3 comprises 17 residues. Looked up from germline, CDR1 is SNHLY and CDR2 is FYNNEI. CDR3 coding DNA: TGTGCCAGCAGTGAACACCCGGGACAGGGAGGTAATGAAAAACTGTTTTTT. As protein: CASSEHPGQGGNEKLFF.

This chain links TRBV7-9 with TRBJ1-1, with no clear D. The CDR3 length is 15 residues. CDR1 is SEHNR and CDR2 is FQNEAQ in the germline V gene (reference sequence). V gave up 1 base and J gave up 0 bases, with 9 bases separating them. CDR3 in amino acids: CASSLVEGMNTEAFF. CDR3 bases: TGTGCCAGCAGCTTAGTCGAGGGAATGAACACTGAAGCTTTCTTT.

J is TRBJ1-1 and V is TRBV7-3; 7 positions match TRBD1. V was pared by 4 bases and J by 3 bases, with 11 bases of the junction left unmatched. This CDR3 region has 16 residues. CDR1 and CDR2 from the germline V gene are SGHTA and FQGTGA. The CDR3 is CASSSRGTRRDTEAFF. In DNA form, the CDR3 reads TGTGCCAGCAGCTCCAGGGGGACACGGCGGGACACTGAAGCTTTCTTT.

In its sample, this clone was seen once. CDR3 in DNA: TGTGCTAGTGGTTTGAGACTAGCGGGGTACACAACCGCGCTAGAGGAGAATGAGCAGTTCTTC. It encodes CASGLRLAGYTTALEENEQFF. This chain links TRBV12-5 with TRBJ2-1; 11 nucleotides match TRBD2. The V and J ends lost 2 bases and 7 bases, in that order; junction bases with no gene match: 22. The CDR3 totals 21 residues. Germline CDR1 LGHNT, CDR2 FRNRAP.

Points on this clone: Within the sample, other DNA sequences also encode this same CDR3. In nucleotides, the CDR3 is TGTGCCAGCAGCGTAGGGTCAGGATCTTACGAGCAGTACTTC. It yields the protein CASSVGSGSYEQYF. V is TRBV9 and J is TRBJ2-7; no firm D call. The CDR3 length is 14 residues. Trimming shortened V by 0 bases and J by 4 bases, and 11 bases separated the two germline ends. CDR1 and CDR2 (germline): SGDLS, YYNGEE.

The rearrangement uses TRBV6-1 and TRBJ2-1; 9 bases line up with TRBD1. The length of the CDR3 is 14 residues. The germline CDR1 and CDR2 sequences are MNHNS and SASEGT. V lost 3 bases, J lost 8 bases, and 5 bases stayed unmatched. CDR3: CASSDGTGWDEQFF. CDR3 nucleotide sequence: TGTGCCAGCAGTGACGGGACAGGGTGGGATGAGCAGTTCTTC.

The chain is built from TRBV27 and TRBJ2-7; 11 bases are a match to TRBD1. The CDR3 length is 14 residues. Trimming cost V 8 bases and J 3 bases; bases outside gene matches: 6. Per the germline V gene, CDR1 is MNHEY and CDR2 is SMNVEV (reference sequence). CDR3 protein: CASAAGTGGYEQYF. CDR3 sequence (DNA): TGTGCCAGCGCGGCCGGGACAGGGGGCTACGAGCAGTACTTC.

The chain carries TRBV3-1 (or the pseudogene TRBV3-2) and TRBJ1-6, with D tentatively TRBD1 (6 bases). The CDR3 runs 14 residues. V lost 5 bases and J lost 9, with 14 bases in between. Germline CDR1 reads LGHDT; CDR2 reads YNNKEL (reference sequence). CDR3 sequence reads: CASSDEGGRSPLHF. DNA of the CDR3: TGTGCCAGCAGCGACGAAGGGGGTCGTTCACCCCTCCACTTT.

V and J are TRBV9 and TRBJ2-1; 11 nucleotides align to TRBD2. This CDR3 is built from 17 residues. Germline CDR1 is SGDLS and CDR2 is YYNGEE. V lost 0 bases, J lost 4 bases, and 6 bases stayed unmatched. DNA of the CDR3: TGTGCCAGCAGCGTAGACCTAGCGGGGGGTTATTACAATGAGCAGTTCTTC. Protein product: CASSVDLAGGYYNEQFF.

J is TRBJ2-6 and V is TRBV5-1; D call uncertain. The CDR3 is 15 amino acids. V lost 4 bases and J 0 bases, leaving 8 bases between the germline ends. Germline loops: CDR1 SGHRS, CDR2 YFSETQ. The CDR3 sequence: CASSPKSSGANVLTF. CDR3 DNA: TGCGCCAGCAGCCCCAAGAGCTCTGGGGCCAACGTCCTGACTTTC.

This sequence joins TRBV7-3 and TRBJ2-1; TRBD2 matches 11 bases. The V gene's germline CDR1 is SGHTA and CDR2 FQGTGA. The length of the CDR3 is 16 residues. The trim removed 1 base at V and 7 bases at J, leaving 6 bases unmatched. CDR3 amino acids: CASSLKRLAGGNEQFF. The DNA for the CDR3 is TGTGCCAGCAGCTTAAAGCGGCTAGCGGGGGGAAATGAGCAGTTCTTC.

This chain connects TRBV27 to TRBJ1-1, with a weak D call TRBD1 (5 bases). Trimming left V 3 bases short and J 3 bases short, with 14 bases between. CDR3 length equals 15 residues. Germline CDR1 reads MNHEY; CDR2 reads SMNVEV (reference sequence). The DNA for the CDR3 is TGTGCCAGCAGTTTCGCTGGGGGGTCGCACACTGAAGCTTTCTTT. It encodes CASSFAGGSHTEAFF.

The chain carries TRBV5-6 and TRBJ1-2; D is unclear. Germline V gives CDR1 SGHDT, CDR2 YYEEEE. V was cut by 0 bases and J by 8 bases, with 11 bases left in between. This CDR3 has 13 residues. The chain's CDR3 is CASSLGGMGGYTF. DNA for the CDR3: TGTGCCAGCAGCTTGGGAGGGATGGGAGGCTACACCTTC.

This clone has only a few counts. The CDR3 spells CASSGQAGSGYQPQHF. CDR3 DNA: TGTGCCAGCAGTGGCCAGGCGGGGTCGGGATATCAGCCCCAGCATTTT. The chain couples TRBV6-1 to TRBJ1-5; D call uncertain. CDR3 length: 16 residues. Looked up from germline, CDR1 is MNHNS and CDR2 is SASEGT. V lost 4 bases, J lost 5 bases, and 18 bases lay in between.

This clone was counted once. The rearrangement links TRBV7-2 to TRBJ2-7; 7 bases align to TRBD2. J lost 6 bases, V lost 3 bases, and 11 bases had no gene match. Germline V lookup: CDR1 SGHTA, CDR2 FQGNSA. The length of the CDR3 is 15 residues. The CDR3 protein is CASSFGSSGRSEQYF. The CDR3 coding sequence is TGTGCCAGCAGCTTTGGCTCTAGCGGCCGCAGCGAGCAGTACTTC. The full variable domain, completed using reference TRBV7-2 and TRBJ2-7, is GAGVSQSPSNKVTEKGKDVELRCDPISGHTALYWYRQSLGQGLEFLIYFQGNSAPDKSGLPSDRFSAERTGGSVSTLTIQRTQQEDSAVYLCASSFGSSGRSEQYFGPGTRLTVT.

This clone showed up just once. This rearrangement joins TRBV10-3 to TRBJ1-2; D gene unclear. The V end was cut by 3 bases, the J end by 4 bases, with 9 bases between. This CDR3 is built from 13 residues. Germline lookup yields CDR1 ENHRY and CDR2 SYGVKD. The CDR3 bases are TGTGCCATCAGTGATCCCCGAGGCTATGGCTACACCTTC. Protein product: CAISDPRGYGYTF.

The chain recombines TRBV18 with TRBJ2-7; 9 bases match TRBD1. V gave up 3 bases and J gave up 2 bases; unmatched junction bases: 5. The germline V gene encodes CDR1 KGHSH and CDR2 LQKENI. CDR3 length: 15 amino acids. In nucleotides, the CDR3 is TGTGCCAGCTCACCCGGGACAGGGATCACCTACGAGCAGTACTTC. It translates to CASSPGTGITYEQYF.

In this sample, this clone turned up a few times. The V call is TRBV2, the J call TRBJ1-5; D is ambiguous. Per the germline V gene, CDR1 is SNHLY and CDR2 is FYNNEI. The CDR3 contains 12 residues. Trimming removed 6 bases from V and 4 bases from J, with 7 bases in between. The CDR3 DNA sequence: TGTGCCAGCAGCGGGAATAATCAGCCCCAGCATTTT. Protein product: CASSGNNQPQHF.